The 10 T cell receptor beta chains below come from one sample, sequenced in a study of T-cell reconstitution after alpha-beta-depleted transplantation in children. Unique molecular identifiers were incorporated during preparation of the TCRbeta library. TCRdb redid the calling of the PCR reads with MiXCR, one entry per CDR3 protein. The data contain around 270,000 distinct CDR3 sequences, over 9% of them seen just once; the ten biggest clones take up roughly 7%. This sample comprised PBMCs, obtained before TCRalphabeta/CD19-depleted stem cell transplant. The receptors were sampled from a boy under two years old with acute myeloid leukemia, due to receive a stem cell transplant.

This clonotype was seen ten or more times. The V call is TRBV27, the J call TRBJ2-5, with D unresolved. V dropped 7 bases and J dropped 4 bases, with 16 bases sitting between them. This CDR3 comprises 14 residues. Germline lookup yields CDR1 MNHEY and CDR2 SMNVEV (reference sequence). CDR3 in DNA: TGTGCCAGCATCCCAAACACGGATAGAGAGACCCAGTACTTC. Translation: CASIPNTDRETQYF.

This clonotype was observed a handful of times. The rearrangement uses TRBV9 and TRBJ2-1, with 7 bases identical to TRBD2. The V segment lost 1 base and the J segment 15 bases; nucleotides outside the gene matches: 4. The CDR3 covers 11 residues. Germline loops: CDR1 SGDLS, CDR2 YYNGEE. Here the CDR3 reads CASSVTSEAFF. In DNA form, the CDR3 reads TGTGCCAGCAGCGTAACTAGCGAGGCGTTCTTC.

This clonotype came up a few times. This chain links TRBV30 with TRBJ2-5; the D is unclear. The CDR3 runs to 13 residues. CDR1 GTSNPN and CDR2 SVGIG come from the germline V gene (reference sequence). Trimming pared 2 bases from V and 2 bases from J, leaving 9 bases between. The CDR3 region is CAWSIGWQETQYF. DNA of the CDR3: TGTGCCTGGAGTATAGGGTGGCAAGAGACCCAGTACTTC.

There are many counts of this clonotype. V gene TRBV29-1 combines with J gene TRBJ2-1; D is unresolved. Germline V gene lookup returns CDR1 SQVTM and CDR2 ANQGSEA. V was cut by 3 bases and J by 0 bases, with 12 bases left in between. The CDR3 consists of 15 residues. The CDR3 DNA follows: TGCAGCGTTGAGTACGCCGATTACTCCTACAATGAGCAGTTCTTC. Its translation is CSVEYADYSYNEQFF.

There are many counts of this clonotype. This chain joins TRBV11-2 and TRBJ2-7, with D unclear. CDR3 size: 11 residues. Germline V gene sequence: CDR1 SGHAT, CDR2 FQNNGV. V lost 5 bases, J lost 3 bases, and 5 bases lay in between. The CDR3 here is CASSDRYEQYF. The CDR3 DNA sequence: TGTGCCAGCAGCGACCGCTACGAGCAGTACTTC.

As to this clonotype: One base away lies a much larger clone, so this may be a sequencing read error. The gene calls are TRBV29-1 and TRBJ2-2, with TRBD1 as a possible D gene (5 bases). CDR1 and CDR2 from the germline V gene are SQVTM and ANQGSEA. V dropped 7 bases and J dropped 6 bases, with 15 bases sitting between them. The CDR3 is 13 residues long. The CDR3 nucleotides are TGCAGCGGGCGGACATTAGAGTCCGGGGAGCTGTTTTTT. Its protein is CSGRTLESGELFF.

J is TRBJ2-1 and V is TRBV15; 10 nucleotides match TRBD1. The CDR3 is made up of 18 amino acids. With V trimmed by 2 bases and J by 8 bases, 15 bases remained unmatched. Germline CDR1 is LNHNV and CDR2 is YYDKDF (reference sequence). CDR3: CATSRSDRGSARGHEQFF. The CDR3, as DNA: TGTGCCACCAGCAGATCGGACAGGGGGTCGGCTAGGGGCCATGAGCAGTTCTTC.

The rearrangement uses TRBV5-1 and TRBJ2-5, with D possibly matching TRBD1 (6 bases). Germline V CDR1 and CDR2: SGHRS, YFSETQ. V shed 5 bases and J shed 5 bases, with 19 bases lying between them. The CDR3 consists of 15 residues. For the CDR3, the DNA is TGCGCCAGCAGATTCCCGGGACAACCTGGGGAGACCCAGTACTTC. This sequence encodes CASRFPGQPGETQYF.

This clonotype was recorded many times. The chain joins TRBV20-1 to TRBJ2-7, with 11 bases fitting TRBD2. This CDR3 has 15 amino acids. Germline CDR1 and CDR2: DFQATT and SNEGSKA (reference sequence). Unmatched junction bases numbered 6, after V lost 2 bases and J lost 3 bases. The CDR3 coding sequence is TGCAGTGCTAGATCGGGACTAGCGGAAAACTACGAGCAGTACTTC. Translation: CSARSGLAENYEQYF.

This clonotype occurred many times. The chain joins TRBV28 to TRBJ2-5, with D perhaps assigned TRBD1 or TRBD2 (5 bases each). Germline CDR1 reads MDHEN; CDR2 reads SYDVKM. Trimming stripped 7 bases from V and 7 bases from J, with 16 bases between. This CDR3 contains 13 residues. CDR3 coding DNA: TGTGCCAGCACCAAACTAAGAGGGGCGACCCAGTACTTC. Its translation: CASTKLRGATQYF.